A single sample gave rise to the 15 T cell receptor beta chains below, sequenced in a study of blood T cell repertoires in COVID-19. The assay was immunoSEQ multiplex PCR, and TCRdb's table has in-frame clones only and misses some. The sample records 75,000 to 85,000 clones, approximately 84% being singletons. Sample: peripheral blood. These TCRs come from a man in his fifties or sixties with COVID-19, enrolled during active disease.

The chain employs TRBV24-1 and TRBJ1-2; weak D call: TRBD1 (6 bases). Germline lookup yields CDR1 KGHDR and CDR2 SFDVKD. The CDR3 sequence is 16 residues long. Trimming stripped 4 bases from V and 0 bases from J, with 14 bases between. The CDR3 DNA reads TGTGCCACCAGTGACCGAGAGACAGGTCCTAACTATGGCTACACCTTC. Translation gives CATSDRETGPNYGYTF.

As to this clone: An end of the junction differs from the germline gene, which may be a read error. V gene TRBV5-1 combines with J gene TRBJ2-1, with 12 positions matching TRBD1. Germline-derived CDR1 and CDR2 are SGHRS and YFSETQ. This CDR3 comprises 16 residues. Written as DNA, the CDR3 is TGCGCCAGCAGCTTGGAGGGGACAGGGGGCTACGATGAGCAGTTCTTC. Its translation: CASSLEGTGGYDEQFF.

This clone was detected only once. The chain uses TRBV6-4 and TRBJ2-3; D gene unclear. The V end lost 3 bases, the J end lost 0 bases, and 10 bases lay between the germline ends. CDR3 length: 15 amino acids. Germline assignment: CDR1 MRHNA and CDR2 SNTAGT. CDR3 sequence reads: CASSDRGYSTDTQYF. CDR3 coding DNA: TGTGCCAGCAGTGATCGAGGCTACAGCACAGATACGCAGTATTTT.

V and J are TRBV2 and TRBJ2-3; 10 bases agree with TRBD2. This CDR3 is built from 14 residues. The J segment lost 1 base and the V segment lost 11 bases, leaving 6 bases of the junction unmatched. In germline, CDR1 is SNHLY, CDR2 FYNNEI. For the CDR3, the DNA is TGTGCCTTTCAAGGGACTAGCGGCACAGATACGCAGTATTTT. Amino acids: CAFQGTSGTDTQYF.

V gene TRBV6-5 combines with J gene TRBJ1-2; 7 bases match TRBD1. Trimming cost V 5 bases and J 2 bases; bases outside gene matches: 5. CDR1 and CDR2 from the germline V gene are MNHEY and SVGAGI. CDR3 length: 14 amino acids. In nucleotides, the CDR3 is TGTGCCAGCAGTAGGGACAGATCCAACTATGGCTACACCTTC. Translation gives CASSRDRSNYGYTF.

This chain links TRBV9 with TRBJ2-5; tentative D call: TRBD1 (6 bases). This CDR3 contains 16 residues. Germline-derived CDR1 and CDR2 are SGDLS and YYNGEE. V was trimmed by 3 bases and J by 2 bases, leaving 17 bases between them. The CDR3 reads CASSAHPTGKQETQYF. The CDR3 DNA reads as TGTGCCAGCAGCGCACACCCTACAGGGAAACAAGAGACCCAGTACTTC.

The chain combines TRBV10-2 with TRBJ1-4; 10 nucleotides agree with TRBD1. Germline-derived CDR1 and CDR2 are WSHSY and SAAADI. The CDR3 is made up of 15 amino acids. The junction had 5 bases not matched to a gene; V was cut back by 3 bases and J by 7 bases. In DNA form, the CDR3 reads TGCGCCAGCAGTGAACCGACAGGGGGCACTGAAAAACTGTTTTTT. Its protein is CASSEPTGGTEKLFF.

The chain recombines TRBV11-2 with TRBJ2-5; TRBD2 might be the D (6 bases). This CDR3 has 15 residues. The germline V gene has CDR1 SGHAT and CDR2 FQNNGV. Trimming shortened V by 5 bases and J by 4 bases, and 17 bases separated the two germline ends. CDR3 nucleotides: TGTGCCAGCAGCCCTAGGACCGCCGGGGGAGAGACCCAGTACTTC. Its translation is CASSPRTAGGETQYF.

This clone came up once. The chain couples TRBV19 to TRBJ2-7, with 11 bases identical to TRBD2. This CDR3 comprises 15 residues. V was pared by 4 bases and J by 1 base, with 3 bases of the junction left unmatched. CDR1 is LNHDA and CDR2 is SQIVND in the germline V gene (reference sequence). The CDR3 DNA follows: TGTGCCAGTAGTACGGGACTAGCGGTTTCCTACGAGCAGTACTTC. It is translated as CASSTGLAVSYEQYF.

This clone was seen only a few times. This sequence joins TRBV30 and TRBJ2-4, with D maybe TRBD2 (7 bases). Germline V gene lookup returns CDR1 GTSNPN and CDR2 SVGIG (reference sequence). The CDR3 has 19 amino acids. The germline V and J ends were trimmed by 0 bases and 1 base, with 22 bases remaining between them. CDR3 coding DNA: TGTGCCTGGAGTGTACTAGTGGGGGGGGCCCAGACGGCCAAAAACATTCAGTACTTC. It codes for CAWSVLVGGAQTAKNIQYF.

This chain joins TRBV5-1 and TRBJ1-5, with 9 bases aligning to TRBD1. The junction had 9 bases not matched to a gene; V was cut back by 4 bases and J by 7 bases. CDR1 and CDR2 from the germline V gene are SGHRS and YFSETQ. The CDR3 is 15 amino acids. This CDR3 is CASSQGGQGFQPQHF. CDR3 nucleotides: TGCGCCAGCAGCCAGGGAGGACAGGGGTTCCAGCCCCAGCATTTT. Based on the CDR3 plus reference TRBV5-1 and TRBJ1-5, the full variable domain is KAGVTQTPRYLIKTRGQQVTLSCSPISGHRSVSWYQQTPGQGLQFLFEYFSETQRNKGNFPGRFSGRQFSNSRSEMNVSTLELGDSALYLCASSQGGQGFQPQHFGDGTRLSIL.

This chain connects TRBV5-5 to TRBJ2-5; 7 nucleotides align to TRBD2. The J segment lost 4 bases and the V segment lost 1 base, leaving 7 bases of the junction unmatched. CDR3 length equals 15 residues. From germline, CDR1 is SGHKS and CDR2 YYEKEE (reference sequence). The CDR3 DNA reads as TGTGCCAGCAGCTTGAGGTCTAGCGGCGTAGAGACCCAGTACTTC. It specifies CASSLRSSGVETQYF.

This rearrangement joins TRBV9 to TRBJ1-6; D gene unclear. The CDR3 contains 15 residues. Germline-derived CDR1 and CDR2 are SGDLS and YYNGEE. The ends were cut back, 3 bases at V and 7 bases at J, with 14 bases in the middle. Here the CDR3 DNA reads TGTGCCAGCAGCGCCTCCGGGAGCAGGAATTCACCCCTCCACTTT. Its translation: CASSASGSRNSPLHF.

This clone was observed once. The chain joins TRBV9 to TRBJ2-1; 9 nucleotides match TRBD2. The CDR3 is 14 residues long. CDR1 is SGDLS and CDR2 is YYNGEE in the germline V gene. V trimming: 2 bases; J trimming: 9 bases; junction bases outside the gene matches: 6. The CDR3 DNA reads as TGTGCCAGCAGCGTCTTAGCGGGAGAAACTGAGCAGTTCTTC. This encodes CASSVLAGETEQFF.

This chain uses TRBV11-3 with TRBJ1-6, with 8 bases lining up with TRBD1. V gave up 5 bases and J gave up 7 bases; unmatched junction bases: 7. CDR3 length: 15 amino acids. The germline CDR1 and CDR2 sequences are SGHNT and YENEEA. This CDR3 is CASSGGQGKNSPLHF. DNA for the CDR3: TGTGCCAGCAGCGGAGGACAGGGAAAAAATTCACCCCTCCACTTT.